One sample yielded the 12 T cell receptor beta chains listed below, sequenced in a study of T-cell memory formation after mild COVID-19 (dated by TCRdb to about 2021). The library relied on 5' RACE. The sequencer was an Illumina NovaSeq 6000. Clones were called with MiXCR by TCRdb after fastp trimmed the public reads at Q25, and only in-frame beta chains were retained. Each record represents a unique CDR3 protein, reported with the most common genes and DNA among its rows. The sample contains 400,000 or so distinct CDR3 sequences, over 15% of them found a single time. 7.5% to 10% of the sample belongs to the ten largest clones. Material: PBMCs or a T cell subset sorted from them (not recorded which). These receptor sequences come from an adult woman who had mild COVID-19 (a few samples of this study predate the infection). The sample titles of this study are shuffled in the database, so cell type and time point are left out; the donor was told from shared clones.

This clonotype was counted only a few times. The rearrangement uses TRBV29-1 and TRBJ2-3; TRBD2 might be the D (5 bases). The CDR3 consists of 12 residues. Germline-derived CDR1 and CDR2 are SQVTM and ANQGSEA. Trimming removed 7 bases from V and 2 bases from J, with 10 bases in between. Here the CDR3 DNA reads TGCAGCGCGCAGCGGATCACAGATACGCAGTATTTT. The encoded protein is CSAQRITDTQYF.

The chain has TRBV4-3 and TRBJ1-2; D gene uncertain. CDR3 length: 13 residues. From germline, CDR1 is LGHNA and CDR2 YSLEER. V lost 1 base, J lost 2 bases, and 5 bases lay in between. The chain's CDR3 is CASSQVTNYGYTF. In nucleotides, the CDR3 is TGCGCCAGCAGCCAAGTGACAAACTATGGCTACACCTTC.

This clonotype turned up a few times. The V gene is TRBV5-1, the J gene TRBJ2-5, with 9 positions matching TRBD2. This CDR3 comprises 16 residues. Germline CDR1 is SGHRS and CDR2 is YFSETQ. V trimming: 1 base; J trimming: 3 bases; junction bases outside the gene matches: 7. In nucleotides, the CDR3 is TGCGCCAGCAGCTTGCGAGGCCAGCGGGGGGAAGAGACCCAGTACTTC. Its protein is CASSLRGQRGEETQYF.

V is TRBV7-2 and J is TRBJ2-5; 9 nucleotides match TRBD2. The V and J ends lost 4 bases and 4 bases, in that order; junction bases with no gene match: 13. The CDR3 length is 17 residues. Germline V gene data show CDR1 as SGHTA and CDR2 as FQGNSA. The chain's CDR3 is CASSSPGSAGGGETQYF. The CDR3 DNA reads TGTGCCAGCAGCTCCCCCGGATCCGCGGGAGGGGGAGAGACCCAGTACTTC.

The chain is built from TRBV12-3 or TRBV12-4 and TRBJ1-4; D ambiguous. The CDR3 is 15 amino acids. V shed 2 bases and J shed 6 bases, with 13 bases lying between them. The CDR3, as DNA: TGTGCCAGCAGTTTATTCAGTGGAGGAGATGAAAAACTGTTTTTT. Translating it yields CASSLFSGGDEKLFF.

This sequence joins TRBV7-3 and TRBJ1-2, with 9 bases fitting TRBD1. V dropped 5 bases and J dropped 3; count of bases not matched to a gene: 10. Germline V gene lookup returns CDR1 SGHTA and CDR2 FQGTGA. This CDR3 has 16 residues. The CDR3 sequence is CASSQTGTGNHYGYTF. The CDR3 DNA sequence: TGTGCCAGCAGCCAAACCGGGACAGGGAACCACTATGGCTACACCTTC.

This clonotype was counted only a few times. The genes are TRBV29-1 and TRBJ1-3, with D hard to call. Germline assignment: CDR1 SQVTM and CDR2 ANQGSEA. V was cut by 4 bases and J by 8 bases, with 9 bases left in between. The CDR3 runs to 11 residues. The CDR3 nucleotides are TGCAGCGTTGGACACAGTGACACCATATATTTT. This translates into CSVGHSDTIYF.

The chain carries TRBV11-2 and TRBJ2-3; no clear D. Looked up from germline, CDR1 is SGHAT and CDR2 is FQNNGV. The V end was cut by 3 bases, the J end by 3 bases, with 7 bases between. The CDR3 runs 13 residues. The CDR3 nucleotides read TGTGCCAGCAGCTTCCCTAGGACAGATACGCAGTATTTT. Amino acids: CASSFPRTDTQYF.

This clonotype appeared a few times. V gene TRBV5-4 combines with J gene TRBJ2-7, with 8 bases identical to TRBD1. The germline V gene has CDR1 SGHNT and CDR2 YYREEE (reference sequence). This CDR3 contains 14 residues. The V segment lost 3 bases and the J segment 3 bases; nucleotides outside the gene matches: 5. This chain's CDR3 is CASSWADRGYEQYF. The CDR3 nucleotides read TGTGCCAGCAGCTGGGCCGACAGGGGCTACGAGCAGTACTTC.

This clonotype has ten or more counts. The chain employs TRBV20-1 and TRBJ2-4; D gene uncertain. The CDR3 length is 13 residues. The ends were cut back, 4 bases at V and 0 bases at J, with 7 bases in the middle. CDR1 DFQATT and CDR2 SNEGSKA come from the germline V gene (reference sequence). Here the CDR3 reads CSAIDLAKNIQYF. CDR3 DNA sequence: TGCAGTGCTATAGATCTAGCCAAAAACATTCAGTACTTC.

This chain connects TRBV6-5 to TRBJ1-6; TRBD1 agrees at 10 bases. The trim removed 6 bases at V and 7 bases at J, leaving 18 bases unmatched. Per germline, CDR1 MNHEY and CDR2 SVGAGI. This CDR3 spans 19 amino acids. The CDR3 region is CASSGRDRGIPFRNSPLHF. CDR3 in DNA: TGTGCCAGCAGCGGTAGGGACAGGGGAATACCTTTCAGGAATTCACCCCTCCACTTT.

This clonotype was picked up a small number of times. The chain has TRBV5-5 and TRBJ2-4, with D uncertain. The V and J ends lost 3 bases and 5 bases respectively, with 15 bases between them. In germline, CDR1 is SGHKS, CDR2 YYEKEE (reference sequence). The CDR3 runs to 15 residues. The CDR3 nucleotides are TGTGCCAGCAGCTCACCCATGGTAGAGCAAAACATTCAGTACTTC. Translating gives CASSSPMVEQNIQYF.